Each of the 24 T cell receptor beta chains below was sequenced from the same sample in a study of T cells in Graves' hyperthyroidism and ophthalmopathy. Researchers took RNA transcripts and amplified the TCR beta CDR3 regions from them. First-round RT-PCR targeting the TCR CDR3 was performed with the HTBI primer set. TCRdb analysed the multiplex PCR reads with MiXCR anew, one entry per CDR3 protein. The sample holds about 480,000 distinct CDR3 sequences, about an eighth seen once. Sequences were obtained from blood. The receptors stem from a young woman with Graves' hyperthyroidism.

The rearrangement uses TRBV4-1 and TRBJ1-5; 7 bases agree with TRBD1. The ends lost 2 bases at V and 3 bases at J; junction bases unmatched: 10. The CDR3 loop spans 17 amino acids. CDR1 and CDR2 (germline): MGHRA, YSYEKL. CDR3 sequence reads: CASSQLLRGTANQPQHF. The CDR3 DNA sequence: TGCGCCAGCAGCCAACTTTTACGAGGGACAGCCAATCAGCCCCAGCATTTT.

The genes are TRBV3-1 and TRBJ1-3; D is ambiguous. The CDR3 consists of 15 residues. Deletions cut 1 base from V and 1 base from J, with 8 bases between. Germline V gene lookup returns CDR1 LGHDT and CDR2 YNNKEL (reference sequence). CDR3 sequence: CASSQVKGSGNTIYF. The CDR3, as DNA: TGTGCCAGCAGCCAAGTCAAAGGGTCTGGAAACACCATATATTTT.

The V gene is TRBV12-3 or TRBV12-4, the J gene TRBJ2-1; 13 bases line up with TRBD2. V dropped 6 bases and J dropped 9; count of bases not matched to a gene: 8. This CDR3 is 15 amino acids long. The CDR3 DNA reads TGTGCCAGCAGCCTTGGACTAGCGGGAGCCACTGAGCAGTTCTTC. Translating gives CASSLGLAGATEQFF.

This clonotype was found a few times. The V gene is TRBV9, the J gene TRBJ2-1, with 12 bases identical to TRBD2. V lost 2 bases and J lost 5; bases outside the gene matches: 2. In germline, CDR1 is SGDLS, CDR2 YYNGEE. This CDR3 has 15 amino acids. The CDR3 is CASSVGLAGNNEQFF. In DNA form, the CDR3 reads TGTGCCAGCAGCGTTGGACTAGCGGGAAACAATGAGCAGTTCTTC. The complete variable domain, with remaining parts taken from reference TRBV9 and TRBJ2-1, reads DSGVTQTPKHLITATGQRVTLRCSPRSGDLSVYWYQQSLDQGLQFLIQYYNGEERAKGNILERFSAQQFPDLHSELNLSSLELGDSALYFCASSVGLAGNNEQFFGPGTRLTVL.

CDR3 residues: CSVDARSNTEAFF. The CDR3 nucleotides read TGCAGCGTTGACGCTCGGTCGAACACTGAAGCTTTCTTT. This sequence joins TRBV29-1 and TRBJ1-1; D is unresolved. V was shortened by 3 bases and J by 1 base, with 9 bases between the two germline ends. The CDR3 has 13 residues. Germline CDR1 SQVTM, CDR2 ANQGSEA.

This clonotype appeared many times. The chain couples TRBV28 to TRBJ2-2, with 10 bases lining up with TRBD2. The length of the CDR3 is 17 residues. V gave up 4 bases and J gave up 0 bases; unmatched junction bases: 5. Germline lookup yields CDR1 MDHEN and CDR2 SYDVKM. In DNA form, the CDR3 reads TGTGCCAGCAGTTCCCTAGGACTAGCGGCGAACACCGGGGAGCTGTTTTTT. Translating gives CASSSLGLAANTGELFF.

This clonotype was found a few times. This rearrangement joins TRBV20-1 to TRBJ2-7; 8 nucleotides agree with TRBD2. The ends lost 1 base at V and 2 bases at J; junction bases unmatched: 10. Germline CDR1 reads DFQATT; CDR2 reads SNEGSKA (reference sequence). The CDR3 consists of 16 residues. The CDR3 sequence is CSARVTGGRRPYEQYF. The CDR3 coding sequence is TGCAGTGCTAGAGTGACTGGCGGGAGGAGGCCCTACGAGCAGTACTTC.

This clonotype was detected a few times. The chain combines TRBV3-1 with TRBJ2-3, with 14 bases that match TRBD2. Per germline, CDR1 LGHDT and CDR2 YNNKEL (reference sequence). The V segment lost 3 bases and the J segment 0 bases; nucleotides outside the gene matches: 2. This CDR3 is built from 17 residues. CDR3 loop: CASSQGLAGASTDTQYF. In DNA form, the CDR3 reads TGTGCCAGCAGCCAGGGACTAGCGGGAGCTAGCACAGATACGCAGTATTTT.

This clonotype was picked up a small number of times. The V and J genes are TRBV19 and TRBJ2-2; 11 bases agree with TRBD1. V lost 0 bases and J lost 1; bases outside the gene matches: 19. The CDR3 extends over 23 amino acids. Germline V gene lookup returns CDR1 LNHDA and CDR2 SQIVND (reference sequence). CDR3 protein: CASSIDRTASGDRGLGNTGELFF. The DNA of the CDR3 is TGTGCCAGTAGTATAGATCGAACGGCTTCGGGGGACAGGGGGTTGGGGAACACCGGGGAGCTGTTTTTT.

This clonotype has at least ten counts. The V call is TRBV6-1, the J call TRBJ2-3, with 7 nucleotides matching TRBD2. This CDR3 is 16 amino acids long. Trimming removed 5 bases from V and 0 bases from J; junction bases left unmatched: 8. Per the germline V gene, CDR1 is MNHNS and CDR2 is SASEGT. The DNA for the CDR3 is TGTGCCAGCAGTCCCCACAGCGGGAAAAGCACAGATACGCAGTATTTT. This sequence encodes CASSPHSGKSTDTQYF.

Many counts were recorded for this clonotype. V usage is TRBV27 and J usage is TRBJ2-1, with TRBD2 identical over 8 bases. CDR1 and CDR2 from the germline V gene are MNHEY and SMNVEV (reference sequence). V shed 7 bases and J 7 bases; nucleotides not matched to a gene: 6. This CDR3 region has 13 residues. The DNA for the CDR3 is TGTGCCAGCATGGTAGCGGGAAGGAATGAGCAGTTCTTC. This sequence encodes CASMVAGRNEQFF.

This clonotype has a count of ten or more. This chain joins TRBV6-1 and TRBJ1-2; the D is unclear. The CDR3 is 12 amino acids. Germline lookup yields CDR1 MNHNS and CDR2 SASEGT. V lost 7 bases, J lost 5 bases, and 11 bases lay in between. Written as DNA, the CDR3 is TGTGCCAGCACCCTGACGGATTATGGCTACACCTTC. Translated, it gives CASTLTDYGYTF.

This clonotype was counted only a few times. One end of the junction is discordant with germline, which a read error may explain. The V call is TRBV10-3, the J call TRBJ2-7, with D possibly called TRBD1 or TRBD2 (5 bases each). The CDR3 loop spans 15 amino acids. CDR1 is ENHRY, CDR2 SYGVKD, per germline. CDR3: CAISETGPTYDEQYF. The CDR3 DNA follows: TGTGCCATCAGTGAGACGGGACCCACATACGACGAGCAGTATTTC.

Ten or more counts support this clonotype. This chain uses TRBV5-8 with TRBJ1-2; D gene unclear. The germline V gene has CDR1 SGHTS and CDR2 YDEGEE. The CDR3 is 14 residues long. Trimming took off 0 bases at V and 1 base at J, with 7 bases between the two ends. The CDR3 DNA reads TGTGCCAGCAGCTTGGCGTACATTAACTATGGCTACACCTTC. This sequence encodes CASSLAYINYGYTF.

This clonotype was observed many times. J is TRBJ2-2 and V is TRBV12-3 or TRBV12-4; 7 bases fit TRBD2. V lost 7 bases and J lost 2; bases outside the gene matches: 10. The length of the CDR3 is 16 residues. The CDR3 DNA follows: TGTGCCAGCAACCCCGAGCGGGACCTAAACACCGGGGAGCTGTTTTTT. It is translated as CASNPERDLNTGELFF.

Ten or more counts support this clonotype. The chain is built from TRBV25-1 and TRBJ1-1; no firm D call. Between the trimmed V and J ends, which lost 6 bases and 1 base, there was a span of 12 bases. This CDR3 comprises 14 residues. Per germline, CDR1 MGHDK and CDR2 SYGVNS. This CDR3 reads CASRSGQQNTEAFF. The CDR3 region has the DNA TGTGCCAGCAGGTCTGGGCAGCAGAACACTGAAGCTTTCTTT.

This clonotype was detected ten times or more. This chain uses TRBV30 with TRBJ1-1; D gene unclear. The ends were cut back, 3 bases at V and 1 base at J, with 6 bases in the middle. CDR3 length equals 12 residues. Germline V gene data show CDR1 as GTSNPN and CDR2 as SVGIG (reference sequence). DNA for the CDR3: TGTGCCTGGAGCGCAGAGAACACTGAAGCTTTCTTT. Translation gives CAWSAENTEAFF.

Only a few counts were recorded for this clonotype. The chain has TRBV24-1 and TRBJ2-1, with 7 bases fitting TRBD2. CDR3 length equals 17 residues. The V and J ends lost 4 bases and 0 bases, in that order; junction bases with no gene match: 8. CDR1 and CDR2 (germline): KGHDR, SFDVKD. This CDR3 is CATSDLTTSHSYNEQFF. CDR3 nucleotides: TGTGCCACCAGTGACCTTACGACTAGCCACTCCTACAATGAGCAGTTCTTC.

This chain connects TRBV7-2 to TRBJ2-5; 13 bases align to TRBD2. The germline V gene has CDR1 SGHTA and CDR2 FQGNSA. After removal of 5 bases from V and 5 bases from J, the junction contained 8 bases not matched to a gene. The CDR3 length is 16 residues. The CDR3 is CASSPRTSGSVETQYF. DNA of the CDR3: TGTGCCAGCAGCCCCAGGACTAGCGGGAGTGTGGAGACCCAGTACTTC.

The chain recombines TRBV28 with TRBJ2-5, with TRBD2 matching 8 bases. After removal of 3 bases from V and 1 base from J, the junction contained 4 bases not matched to a gene. This CDR3 region has 15 residues. Per germline, CDR1 MDHEN and CDR2 SYDVKM. CDR3: CASSFTSGFQETQYF. CDR3 in DNA: TGTGCCAGCAGTTTCACTAGCGGATTCCAAGAGACCCAGTACTTC.

The chain couples TRBV4-2 to TRBJ2-3; TRBD2 might be the D (6 bases). The CDR3 loop spans 16 amino acids. Looked up from germline, CDR1 is LGHNA and CDR2 is YNFKEQ. V shed 0 bases and J shed 2 bases, with 12 bases lying between them. The CDR3 protein is CASSQDGGEFTDTQYF. CDR3 nucleotides: TGTGCCAGCAGCCAAGATGGAGGGGAATTCACAGATACGCAGTATTTT.

This clonotype was detected a few times. The chain uses TRBV24-1 and TRBJ2-3, with D possibly matching TRBD2 (6 bases). From germline, CDR1 is KGHDR and CDR2 SFDVKD. The CDR3 has 15 amino acids. V lost 3 bases and J 7 bases, leaving 16 bases between the germline ends. CDR3 in amino acids: CATSDRRGAGNTQYF. The CDR3 nucleotides are TGTGCCACCAGTGATAGGCGGGGAGCGGGTAATACGCAGTATTTT.

This clonotype has a count of ten or more. This chain joins TRBV6-1 and TRBJ1-4; D possibly corresponds to TRBD1 (5 bases). V was pared by 5 bases and J by 4 bases, with 14 bases between. The length of the CDR3 is 15 residues. The germline gives CDR1 MNHNS, CDR2 SASEGT. The DNA for the CDR3 is TGTGCCAGCAGTCCCGGGCGGGGGGATAATGAAAAACTGTTTTTT. Amino acids: CASSPGRGDNEKLFF.

A few counts support this clonotype. The gene calls are TRBV9 and TRBJ2-1; perhaps TRBD1 as D (6 bases). The CDR3 runs to 15 residues. Germline CDR1 and CDR2: SGDLS and YYNGEE. V dropped 2 bases and J dropped 0 bases, with 9 bases sitting between them. The CDR3 DNA follows: TGTGCCAGCAGCGTGGGGGCGTCCTCCTACAATGAGCAGTTCTTC. Its translation is CASSVGASSYNEQFF.